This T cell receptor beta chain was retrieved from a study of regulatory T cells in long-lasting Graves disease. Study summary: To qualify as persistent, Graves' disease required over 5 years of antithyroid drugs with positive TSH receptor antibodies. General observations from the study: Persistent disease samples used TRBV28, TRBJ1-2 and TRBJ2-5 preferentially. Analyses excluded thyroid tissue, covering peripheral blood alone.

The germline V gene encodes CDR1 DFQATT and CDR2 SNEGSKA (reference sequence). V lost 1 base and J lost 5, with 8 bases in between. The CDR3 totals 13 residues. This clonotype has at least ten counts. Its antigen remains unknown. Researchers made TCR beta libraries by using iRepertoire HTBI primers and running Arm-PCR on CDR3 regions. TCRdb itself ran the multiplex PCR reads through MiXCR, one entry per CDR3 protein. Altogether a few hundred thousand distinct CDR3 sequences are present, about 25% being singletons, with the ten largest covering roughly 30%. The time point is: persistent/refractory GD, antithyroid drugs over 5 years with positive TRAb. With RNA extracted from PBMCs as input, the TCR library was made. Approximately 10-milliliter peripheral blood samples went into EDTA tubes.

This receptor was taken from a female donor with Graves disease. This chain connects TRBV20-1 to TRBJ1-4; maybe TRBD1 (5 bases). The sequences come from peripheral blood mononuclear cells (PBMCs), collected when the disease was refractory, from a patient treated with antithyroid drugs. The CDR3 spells CSARGPGNEKLFF. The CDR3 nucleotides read TGCAGTGCTAGAGGGCCAGGGAATGAAAAACTGTTTTTT.